Below, one TCR beta chain is given with its context. Its antigen is currently unknown. The PCR was carried out with 60 Vbeta primers and 13 Jbeta primers. This table comes from immunoSEQ multiplex PCR, and its TCRdb copy is limited to in-frame clones, with some not included. The sample includes fewer than 95,000 clones, roughly 67% of them seen just once. The V and J ends lost 6 bases and 2 bases respectively, with 2 bases between them. The germline V gene has CDR1 SNHLY and CDR2 FYNNEI. There are 10 residues in the CDR3. This specimen belongs to a study of cytomegalovirus exposure and HLA in healthy donors. Study-level results: Rare TCR sequences dominated, though some public TCRs recurred in many donors. Later analysis associated a missense DCLRE1C variant with TCR beta V- and J-gene trimming.

The sequence derives from a woman in her 50s in good health and CMV-seropositive. The J gene is TRBJ2-7, the V gene TRBV2, with no clear D. The sequencing input was PBMCs. The CDR3 loop reads CASSTYEQYF. CDR3 sequence (DNA): TGTGCCAGCAGCACCTACGAGCAGTACTTC.